This TCR beta chain emerged from a study of T cells in Graves' hyperthyroidism and ophthalmopathy. General study findings and limits: The majority of expanded thyroid clonotypes above 0.001 also appeared in blood.

What was amplified from RNA transcripts were TCR beta CDR3 regions. When the TCR CDR3 underwent first-round RT-PCR, the HTBI primer set was used. TCRdb independently ran MiXCR on the multiplex PCR reads; one entry per CDR3 protein. The sample holds about 210,000 distinct CDR3 sequences, roughly 15% seen once. With respect to this clonotype: The antigen remains undetermined. Just one base apart from a much larger clone, this may be a read error.

V gave up 6 bases and J gave up 9 bases; unmatched junction bases: 16. CDR3 length: 15 residues. The germline gives CDR1 SGHTA, CDR2 FQGNSA. The source material was blood. The rearrangement uses TRBV7-2 and TRBJ2-7, with 8 bases matching TRBD2. This TCR was sampled from a man in his forties or fifties with Graves' hyperthyroidism. Here the CDR3 reads CASSSRAGAPHVQYF. The DNA for the CDR3 is TGTGCCAGCAGTTCTAGAGCGGGGGCCCCCCACGTGCAGTACTTC.